The 30 T cell receptor beta chains given below trace back to one sample, sequenced in a study of cytomegalovirus exposure and HLA in healthy donors. PCR used 60 Vbeta primers and 13 Jbeta primers. Some clones are missing from TCRdb's copy, which holds only in-frame ones; the method was immunoSEQ multiplex PCR. The sample carries under 95,000 clones, approximately 79% recorded once. The sequenced sample was PBMCs. These receptors were obtained from a woman aged 40-49 years in good health and CMV-seropositive.

This clone was recorded only once. CDR3 amino acids: CASSLGGQFEKLFF. As DNA, the CDR3 is TGCGCCAGCAGCTTGGGTGGTCAGTTCGAAAAACTGTTTTTT. The genes are TRBV5-1 and TRBJ1-4; no clear D gene. V lost 0 bases and J lost 8, with 11 bases in between. In germline, CDR1 is SGHRS, CDR2 YFSETQ. The CDR3 totals 14 residues.

V and J are TRBV19 and TRBJ2-7, with D maybe TRBD1 (6 bases). The CDR3 totals 13 residues. Germline CDR1 reads LNHDA; CDR2 reads SQIVND (reference sequence). V was pared by 5 bases and J by 1 base, with 9 bases between. CDR3 sequence reads: CASSLDSSYEQYF. CDR3 bases: TGTGCCAGTAGTTTGGACAGTTCCTACGAGCAGTACTTC.

The rearrangement uses TRBV27 and TRBJ2-2, with 9 nucleotides matching TRBD1. Germline assignment: CDR1 MNHEY and CDR2 SMNVEV (reference sequence). The CDR3 runs to 17 residues. Trimming removed 2 bases from V and 5 bases from J; junction bases left unmatched: 9. The CDR3 DNA is TGTGCCAGCAGTTTACGATTTCCGGGACAGGGTACCGGGGAGCTGTTTTTT. Translation: CASSLRFPGQGTGELFF.

The sample holds a few counts of this clone. The J gene is TRBJ1-1, the V gene TRBV27, with TRBD1 as a possible D gene (5 bases). The germline CDR1 and CDR2 sequences are MNHEY and SMNVEV (reference sequence). This CDR3 contains 15 residues. Trimming cost V 5 bases and J 1 base, with 14 bases left between them. CDR3 amino acids: CASSQDTLPNTEAFF. The CDR3 nucleotides are TGTGCCAGCAGTCAGGACACCTTGCCGAACACTGAAGCTTTCTTT.

V gene TRBV14 combines with J gene TRBJ2-1; no reliable D call. The CDR3 consists of 14 residues. V was trimmed by 4 bases and J by 0 bases, leaving 7 bases between them. The germline V gene has CDR1 SGHDN and CDR2 FVKESK. CDR3 loop: CASSPRSSYNEQFF. The CDR3 nucleotides read TGTGCCAGCAGCCCTCGCAGCTCCTACAATGAGCAGTTCTTC.

The chain carries TRBV7-8 and TRBJ2-1; 9 nucleotides agree with TRBD1. From germline, CDR1 is SGHVS and CDR2 FQNEAQ. This CDR3 contains 15 residues. V shed 3 bases and J 6 bases; nucleotides not matched to a gene: 6. The CDR3 DNA reads as TGTGCCAGCAGCTTCCCGGGACAGGGAGGCAATGAGCAGTTCTTC. Amino acid sequence: CASSFPGQGGNEQFF.

The V and J genes are TRBV11-3 and TRBJ2-5, with a tentative D call TRBD2 (5 bases). This CDR3 comprises 15 residues. V dropped 5 bases and J dropped 2 bases, with 15 bases sitting between them. CDR1 SGHNT and CDR2 YENEEA come from the germline V gene. CDR3: CASSPEGQSQETQYF. The CDR3 DNA reads TGTGCCAGCAGCCCAGAGGGTCAGTCTCAAGAGACCCAGTACTTC.

The chain combines TRBV6-5 with TRBJ2-3; 7 positions agree with TRBD2. After removal of 5 bases from V and 3 bases from J, the junction contained 8 bases not matched to a gene. Germline CDR1 is MNHEY and CDR2 is SVGAGI. The length of the CDR3 is 15 residues. The CDR3 sequence: CASSHPTGGTDTQYF. Written as DNA, the CDR3 is TGTGCCAGCAGTCACCCGACGGGGGGTACAGATACGCAGTATTTT.

The J gene is TRBJ2-7, the V gene TRBV6-6, with TRBD2 as a possible D gene (6 bases). Germline lookup yields CDR1 MNHNY and CDR2 SVGAGI (reference sequence). Trimming pared 4 bases from V and 6 bases from J, leaving 19 bases between. There are 15 residues in the CDR3. For the CDR3, the DNA is TGTGCCAGCAGTTCAAGGAGACTAGTCGGTGGCGAGCAGTACTTC. Translation gives CASSSRRLVGGEQYF.

The chain is built from TRBV7-2 and TRBJ1-5, with D unclear. The CDR3 has 14 residues. Looked up from germline, CDR1 is SGHTA and CDR2 is FQGNSA. V dropped 3 bases and J dropped 0 bases, with 6 bases sitting between them. CDR3 nucleotide sequence: TGTGCCAGCAGCTTGCGGAGTAGCAATCAGCCCCAGCATTTT. Its translation: CASSLRSSNQPQHF.

V is TRBV5-1 and J is TRBJ2-3; 9 bases are shared with TRBD2. The junction had 7 bases not matched to a gene; V was cut back by 1 base and J by 4 bases. This CDR3 contains 16 residues. Germline V gene sequence: CDR1 SGHRS, CDR2 YFSETQ. The CDR3 region is CASSLIAGGGADTQYF. CDR3 coding DNA: TGCGCCAGCAGCTTGATAGCGGGCGGGGGGGCAGATACGCAGTATTTT.

The chain carries TRBV5-1 and TRBJ2-1; 11 positions match TRBD2. CDR1 is SGHRS, CDR2 YFSETQ, per germline. The CDR3 is 16 amino acids. J gave up 6 bases and V 0 bases, and 5 bases lay outside the gene matches. CDR3 nucleotides: TGCGCCAGCAGCTTGGAACCGGGACTAGCGGCCAATGAGCAGTTCTTC. Translation: CASSLEPGLAANEQFF.

Worth noting for this clone: A read error may account for a junction end that differs from germline. This sequence joins TRBV7-9 and TRBJ2-3; 10 nucleotides align to TRBD1. CDR1 is SEHNR and CDR2 is FQNEAQ in the germline V gene (reference sequence). CDR3 length equals 16 residues. This CDR3 is CSSSPPGTGVGDTQYF. CDR3 sequence (DNA): TGTTCCAGCAGCCCACCCGGGACAGGGGTCGGGGATACGCAGTATTTT.

This sequence joins TRBV19 and TRBJ2-3; 7 bases match TRBD1. The V and J ends lost 5 bases and 2 bases, in that order; junction bases with no gene match: 7. The CDR3 is 15 amino acids. Germline V gives CDR1 LNHDA, CDR2 SQIVND (reference sequence). The CDR3 DNA reads TGTGCCAGTAGTCCGGGGACAGCCTACACAGATACGCAGTATTTT. Its protein product is CASSPGTAYTDTQYF. Full variable domain (rest looked up from reference TRBV19 and TRBJ2-3): DGGITQSPKYLFRKEGQNVTLSCEQNLNHDAMYWYRQDPGQGLRLIYYSQIVNDFQKGDIAEGYSVSREKKESFPLTVTSAQKNPTAFYLCASSPGTAYTDTQYFGPGTRLTVL.

This clone was picked up a small number of times. The chain couples TRBV2 to TRBJ1-4; TRBD1 matches at 10 bases. The CDR3 loop spans 16 amino acids. Germline V gene lookup returns CDR1 SNHLY and CDR2 FYNNEI. V was clipped by 5 bases and J by 6 bases; unmatched bases: 9. The CDR3: CASSLGQGFGYEKLFF. In DNA form, the CDR3 reads TGTGCCAGCAGTCTGGGACAGGGGTTCGGGTATGAAAAACTGTTTTTT.

The chain links TRBV9 to TRBJ2-7, with 7 bases aligning to TRBD1. This CDR3 spans 18 amino acids. In germline, CDR1 is SGDLS, CDR2 YYNGEE. Trimming at V came to 3 bases and at J to 2 bases, leaving 17 bases not matched to a gene. The chain's CDR3 is CASSAGINRGEEPYEQYF. The CDR3 nucleotides are TGTGCCAGCAGCGCTGGGATTAACAGGGGAGAGGAACCCTACGAGCAGTACTTC.

V gene TRBV7-9 combines with J gene TRBJ1-2; no definite D call. The CDR3 is made up of 11 amino acids. The V gene's germline CDR1 is SEHNR and CDR2 FQNEAQ (reference sequence). The germline V and J ends were trimmed by 3 bases and 6 bases, with 5 bases remaining between them. In DNA form, the CDR3 reads TGTGCCAGCAGCTTGGGCGATGGCTACACCTTC. It encodes CASSLGDGYTF.

This chain uses TRBV14 with TRBJ2-7, with a tentative D call TRBD1 (5 bases). The CDR3 has 15 amino acids. Deletions cut 0 bases from V and 2 bases from J, with 11 bases between. Looked up from germline, CDR1 is SGHDN and CDR2 is FVKESK. The CDR3 loop is CASSQEGDSPYEQYF. DNA of the CDR3: TGTGCCAGCAGCCAAGAAGGCGACAGTCCCTACGAGCAGTACTTC.

About this clone: The junction shows a germline mismatch at one end, possibly a read error. The chain has TRBV19 and TRBJ2-4; TRBD1 matches at 7 bases. The germline gives CDR1 LNHDA, CDR2 SQIVND (reference sequence). CDR3 length: 13 amino acids. The CDR3 here is CASSSRTGQSSEF. CDR3 sequence (DNA): TGTGCCAGTAGTTCAAGGACGGGACAGTCCTCCGAATTC.

This chain uses TRBV7-2 with TRBJ2-7; TRBD1 agrees at 8 bases. V trimming: 4 bases; J trimming: 2 bases; junction bases outside the gene matches: 10. The CDR3 is 16 residues long. Germline V gene lookup returns CDR1 SGHTA and CDR2 FQGNSA. The DNA of the CDR3 is TGTGCCAGCAGCTCTGGCCCCGGGACAGGAGCCTACGAGCAGTACTTC. It specifies CASSSGPGTGAYEQYF.

The V and J genes are TRBV9 and TRBJ1-1; D is undetermined. The V gene lost 0 bases and the J gene lost 5 bases, with 8 bases spanning the gap. CDR1 and CDR2 from the germline V gene are SGDLS and YYNGEE. CDR3 length: 13 residues. The CDR3 reads CASSVATGTEAFF. Here the CDR3 DNA reads TGTGCCAGCAGCGTAGCTACGGGAACTGAAGCTTTCTTT.

This chain links TRBV2 with TRBJ2-3, with 14 bases that match TRBD2. The J segment lost 3 bases and the V segment lost 6 bases, leaving 8 bases of the junction unmatched. From germline, CDR1 is SNHLY and CDR2 FYNNEI. This CDR3 contains 17 residues. The DNA of the CDR3 is TGTGCCAGCAGGACTAGCGGGGGGGCCCGGTCAACAGATACGCAGTATTTT. Its translation is CASRTSGGARSTDTQYF. The whole variable domain, remainder taken from reference TRBV2 and TRBJ2-3, is EPEVTQTPSHQVTQMGQEVILRCVPISNHLYFYWYRQILGQKVEFLVSFYNNEISEKSEIFDDQFSVERPDGSNFTLKIRSTKLEDSAMYFCASRTSGGARSTDTQYFGPGTRLTVL.

The chain combines TRBV2 with TRBJ1-1, with a tentative D call TRBD1 (5 bases). Trimming pared 6 bases from V and 0 bases from J, leaving 8 bases between. This CDR3 comprises 13 residues. Germline V gene lookup returns CDR1 SNHLY and CDR2 FYNNEI. For the CDR3, the DNA is TGTGCCAGCAGCGTACAGGTGAACACTGAAGCTTTCTTT. Amino acids: CASSVQVNTEAFF.

This chain connects TRBV2 to TRBJ1-5; D remains ambiguous. There are 11 residues in the CDR3. V lost 6 bases and J lost 5, with 5 bases in between. The germline gives CDR1 SNHLY, CDR2 FYNNEI. In DNA form, the CDR3 reads TGTGCCAGCAGCTTAGATCAGCCCCAGCATTTT. This codes for CASSLDQPQHF.

This clone was seen only once. The chain links TRBV19 to TRBJ2-1, with 10 bases lining up with TRBD2. The ends lost 5 bases at V and 5 bases at J; junction bases unmatched: 6. The CDR3 covers 15 residues. Germline V CDR1 and CDR2: LNHDA, SQIVND (reference sequence). The CDR3 loop reads CASSDERGGNNEQFF. CDR3 nucleotides: TGTGCCAGTAGTGACGAGCGGGGGGGAAACAATGAGCAGTTCTTC.

This chain joins TRBV2 and TRBJ2-5; TRBD2 aligns across 14 bases. The CDR3 extends over 14 amino acids. V was clipped by 5 bases and J by 5 bases; unmatched bases: 1. CDR1 and CDR2 from the germline V gene are SNHLY and FYNNEI. Here the CDR3 DNA reads TGTGCCAGCAGTTGGACTAGCGGGGGGGAGACCCAGTACTTC. This gives the protein CASSWTSGGETQYF.

The chain combines TRBV5-5 with TRBJ2-3; D is possibly TRBD1 (5 bases). Germline V gene data show CDR1 as SGHKS and CDR2 as YYEKEE (reference sequence). This CDR3 comprises 14 residues. The V end lost 3 bases, the J end lost 5 bases, and 13 bases lay between the germline ends. Here the CDR3 DNA reads TGTGCCAGCAGCTCCAGGGTTGGGCTAGATACGCAGTATTTT. Translation: CASSSRVGLDTQYF.

As to this clone: The same CDR3 arises from other DNA sequences in this sample as well. This chain joins TRBV5-1 and TRBJ2-5, with 7 bases fitting TRBD1. The CDR3 has 15 residues. Germline V gene sequence: CDR1 SGHRS, CDR2 YFSETQ. The trim removed 6 bases at V and 1 base at J, leaving 9 bases unmatched. The CDR3 DNA sequence: TGCGCCAGCAACCGTCGACAGGGCCCCCAAGAGACCCAGTACTTC. Its protein product is CASNRRQGPQETQYF.

The chain uses TRBV4-2 and TRBJ1-5; D is uncertain. This CDR3 is 16 amino acids long. In germline, CDR1 is LGHNA, CDR2 YNFKEQ. Trimming cost V 0 bases and J 2 bases, with 11 bases left between them. The CDR3 DNA is TGTGCCAGCAGCCAAGATAGCGGGATGGGCAATCAGCCCCAGCATTTT. It yields the protein CASSQDSGMGNQPQHF.

The chain joins TRBV10-1 to TRBJ1-1; D is uncertain. This CDR3 comprises 13 residues. CDR1 WNHNN and CDR2 SYGVQD come from the germline V gene (reference sequence). V lost 6 bases, J lost 3 bases, and 11 bases lay in between. For the CDR3, the DNA is TGCGCCAGCAGAGTCCAACAAGACACTGAAGCTTTCTTT. The encoded protein is CASRVQQDTEAFF.